The rows below give T cell receptor beta chains drawn from one sample of a study of blood T cell repertoires in COVID-19. Measured with immunoSEQ multiplex PCR; TCRdb has only the in-frame clones, and not every one. The table lists 400,000 or so clones, 80% to 95% of them singletons. The sequenced sample consisted of PBMCs or T cells enriched from blood (not recorded which). These receptor sequences come from a man between 18 and 35 years old who had recovered from COVID-19. Each CDR3 is given with its conserved first and last residue. Some rows have no size entry. The others give once, few or many, or a class for an expanded clone.

size	V	J	CDR3
NA	TRBV29-1	TRBJ2-7	CSVEALAGEQYF
NA	TRBV10-1	TRBJ1-5	CASRDRDWQPQHF
NA	TRBV10-3	TRBJ1-2	CAIRRQGGNYGYTF
once	TRBV11-3	TRBJ1-5	CASRLTETLRHF
NA	TRBV20-1	TRBJ1-2	CSAFLVEGYTF
NA	TRBV27	TRBJ1-5	CASSPQGAGQPQHF
NA	TRBV27	TRBJ1-4	CASSPNKAGNEKLFF
NA	TRBV4-1	TRBJ1-1	CASSQEPGNTEAFF
NA	TRBV2	TRBJ2-2	CASSLEGQVNTGELFF
NA	TRBV2	TRBJ2-7	CASSEDRAQQYF
few	TRBV19	TRBJ2-3	CASSIGSGTDTQYF
NA	TRBV19	TRBJ2-1	CAEGGLSYNEQFF
once	TRBV28	TRBJ1-1	CASSLLQGEATEAFF
NA	TRBV3-1/TRBV3-2	TRBJ1-6	CASSQDRGKGPLHF
NA	TRBV3-1/TRBV3-2	TRBJ1-5	CASSQHDRGNDQPQHF
NA	TRBV30	TRBJ2-1	CAWSDPPRNSYNEQFF
NA	TRBV30	TRBJ2-2	CAWSAGAGGNTGELFF
NA	TRBV11-1	TRBJ2-7	CASSLGDRVNYEQYF
NA	TRBV6-5	TRBJ2-7	CATGQGKYEQYF
NA	TRBV5-4	TRBJ2-1	CASTGVYNEQFF
NA	TRBV30	TRBJ1-2	CAWSVGAGGYGYTF
NA	TRBV4-2	TRBJ1-1	CASSQGPDTEAFF
NA	TRBV10-3	TRBJ2-3	CAISESRGTSDTQYF
NA	TRBV28	TRBJ1-6	CASMGQLGSPLHF
NA	TRBV20-1	TRBJ2-7	CSASRASGNHEQYF
NA	TRBV5-1	TRBJ1-2	CASSLNAGDYGYTF
NA	TRBV5-8	TRBJ1-1	CASSLGQGEMAFF
NA	TRBV28	TRBJ1-1	CASRTGTATEAFF
NA	TRBV30	TRBJ2-1	CAWSDFGRGVEQFF
NA	TRBV10-3	TRBJ1-5	CAISGAGTGGNQPQHF
NA	TRBV6-5	TRBJ2-2	CASGRENTGELFF
NA	TRBV5-4	TRBJ1-2	CASGGGQGLNSGGYTF
NA	TRBV11-3	TRBJ2-7	CASSLDRGSEQYF
NA	TRBV7-8	TRBJ1-3	CASSLGNRNSGNTIYF
NA	TRBV6-4	TRBJ1-6	CASSDPSLGRKLGNSPLHF
NA	TRBV6-5	TRBJ1-3	CAAGEGSGNTIYF
NA	TRBV30	TRBJ2-7	CAWSDRGQFYEQYF
once	TRBV27	TRBJ2-5	CASSLGGLAVKETQYF
NA	TRBV3-1/TRBV3-2	TRBJ1-5	CASSQDAGTQHF
NA	TRBV5-4	TRBJ2-1	CASSPGTQSEQFF
NA	TRBV20-1	TRBJ2-7	CSASGGLAGNEQYF
NA	TRBV7-2	TRBJ2-7	CASSFFGGGDYEQYF
NA	TRBV5-8	TRBJ1-1	CASSEQANTEAFF
NA	TRBV10-3	TRBJ2-6	CAIRPGQGAISGANVLTF
NA	TRBV29-1	TRBJ2-6	CSVTGYPSSGANVLTF
NA	TRBV21-1	TRBJ1-5	CAPQGLRVLPQHF
NA	TRBV2	TRBJ1-1	CASSGTPTEAFF
NA	TRBV14	TRBJ1-2	CASSYNVRGSNYGYTF
NA	TRBV29-1	TRBJ1-1	CSALGGAAEAFF
NA	TRBV5-1	TRBJ1-2	CASSPKQGAYGYTF
NA	TRBV6-5	TRBJ1-5	CASRRQGTQDQPQHF
NA	TRBV4-1	TRBJ2-6	CASSPSSGLPSGANVLTF
NA	TRBV4-1	TRBJ1-2	CASSQDPGGNYGYTF
once	TRBV4-1	TRBJ1-3	CASSRRDSDSRHGNTIYF
few	TRBV7-9	TRBJ2-7	CASSTSTYEQYF
NA	TRBV27	TRBJ1-1	CASSLWSFRGILNTEAFF
NA	TRBV7-9	TRBJ1-5	CASSFGDNQPQHF